Listed below are T cell receptor beta chains from one sample, sequenced in a study of spatial heterogeneity in lung cancer. From the 5' RACE reads, TCRdb called clonotypes with MiXCR, one entry per CDR3 protein. Here the sample spans around 20,000 distinct CDR3 sequences, around 8.1% being singletons. The source material was lung tumor tissue, sampled at surgery. The source of these receptors is a male donor with early-stage non-small cell lung cancer. Each CDR3 is given without its conserved first and last residue.

V: TRBV12-3/TRBV12-4; CDR3: ASKPAGVGNNSPLH
V: TRBV5-4; CDR3: ASSLYGVNTDTQY
V: TRBV20-1; CDR3: SARLGQNNSPLH
V: TRBV30; CDR3: ACSGEGYNEQF
V: TRBV24-1; CDR3: ATSDLQAGVSDTQY
V: TRBV12-3/TRBV12-4; CDR3: ASSFMDTLH
V: TRBV6-6; CDR3: ASSSPLTGGQGNTEAF
V: TRBV10-2; CDR3: ASSSSYNSPLH
V: TRBV28; CDR3: ASILTGPYTGELF
V: TRBV7-9; CDR3: ASSLVRVRGYGYT
V: TRBV7-8; CDR3: ASSLGGANTGEL
V: TRBV11-2; CDR3: ASSLGGPVETQY
V: TRBV7-9; CDR3: ASSLAGSSGNTIY
V: TRBV6-2/TRBV6-3; CDR3: ASRPRTGWDQPQH
V: TRBV28; CDR3: ASSSRQGTYEQY
V: TRBV6-1; CDR3: ASSVLAEAF
V: TRBV6-2/TRBV6-3; CDR3: ASTFTGGNTEAF
V: TRBV7-9; CDR3: ASSLSGRWRPGELF
V: TRBV20-1; CDR3: SARVPRGALINSPLH
V: TRBV7-2; CDR3: ASSQGPTDTQY
V: TRBV20-1; CDR3: SGRKGYEQY
V: TRBV5-4; CDR3: ASSLVGTYEQY
V: TRBV7-9; CDR3: ASSQWTGDAYEQY
V: TRBV7-9; CDR3: ASIPLGPGYT
V: TRBV6-2/TRBV6-3; CDR3: ASRGTGRGNQPQH
V: TRBV19; CDR3: ASSMYGQGETQY
V: TRBV6-1; CDR3: ASRINRGAYGYT
V: TRBV19; CDR3: ASRGPGYT
V: TRBV20-1; CDR3: SARGDRAEYSNQPQH
V: TRBV5-1; CDR3: ASSYWGHLNTEAF
V: TRBV20-1; CDR3: SARGSSSYNSPLH
V: TRBV28; CDR3: ASSLIRTGRHGYT
V: TRBV9; CDR3: ASSVGAGELDTQY
V: TRBV28; CDR3: ASSDREQTYEQY
V: TRBV30; CDR3: AWSGLTGTEAF
V: TRBV28; CDR3: ASSFNPSDRDRAPLH
V: TRBV7-8; CDR3: ASSRGAGPGMDTGELF